This T cell receptor beta chain is from a study of low-dose radiotherapy and immunotherapy resistance in tumors. In the study overall: The study gave Cohort 2 1 Gy per fraction every two weeks, totaling 13 Gy over 26 weeks. Aspirin was taken orally by patients at 300 mg daily for four cycles from cycle 1 day 1.

First-strand cDNA relied on TRAV- and TRBV-specific primers spanning alpha and beta chains. A constant-region primer paired with the V-primer adapter amplified TCRs over 20 PCR cycles. TCRdb re-derived calls from the reads in MiXCR, one entry per CDR3 protein. The sample has roughly 38,000 distinct CDR3 sequences; about 20% are singletons. This clonotype was recorded at least ten times. Germline trimming cut 3 bases from V and 7 bases from J; bases unmatched to any gene: 3. Germline-derived CDR1 and CDR2 are ENHRY and SYGVKD. The CDR3 length is 13 residues. The time point denotes: after trial treatment. Stated treatment: LDRT plus nivolumab, ipilimumab, low-dose cyclophosphamide and aspirin (RACIN trial).

This material consisted of PBMCs, taken after low-dose radiotherapy plus immunotherapy. The chain joins TRBV10-3 to TRBJ2-5; 9 nucleotides line up with TRBD2. The sequence was collected from a female donor with ovarian cancer. The CDR3 is CAISDSGGATQYF. The CDR3 DNA reads TGTGCCATCAGTGATAGCGGGGGAGCGACCCAGTACTTC.